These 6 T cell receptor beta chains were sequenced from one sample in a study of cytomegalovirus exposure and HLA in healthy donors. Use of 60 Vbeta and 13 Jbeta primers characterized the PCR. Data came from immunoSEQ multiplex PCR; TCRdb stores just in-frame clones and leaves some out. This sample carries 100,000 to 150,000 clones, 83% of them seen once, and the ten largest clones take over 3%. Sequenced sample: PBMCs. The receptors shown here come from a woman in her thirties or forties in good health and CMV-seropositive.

CDR3 protein: CASSLSGGRSDTQYF. The CDR3 region has the DNA TGCGCCAGCAGCTTATCGGGGGGTCGCTCAGATACGCAGTATTTT. The J gene is TRBJ2-3, the V gene TRBV5-1; 7 bases agree with TRBD2. Germline CDR1 SGHRS, CDR2 YFSETQ. The V and J ends lost 2 bases and 4 bases, in that order; junction bases with no gene match: 7. CDR3 length equals 15 residues.

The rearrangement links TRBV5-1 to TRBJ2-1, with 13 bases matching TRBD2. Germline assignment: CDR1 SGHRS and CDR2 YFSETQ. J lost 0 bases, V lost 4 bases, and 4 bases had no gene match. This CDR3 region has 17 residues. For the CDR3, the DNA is TGCGCCAGCAGCAGGACTAGCGGGAGCCGCTCCTACAATGAGCAGTTCTTC. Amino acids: CASSRTSGSRSYNEQFF.

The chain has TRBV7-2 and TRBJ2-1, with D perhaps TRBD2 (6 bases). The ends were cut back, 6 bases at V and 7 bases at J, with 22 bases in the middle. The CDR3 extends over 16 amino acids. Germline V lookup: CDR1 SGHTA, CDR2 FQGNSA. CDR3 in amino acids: CASSWDSPGGRNEQFF. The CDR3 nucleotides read TGTGCCAGCAGTTGGGACTCGCCTGGAGGCAGGAATGAGCAGTTCTTC.

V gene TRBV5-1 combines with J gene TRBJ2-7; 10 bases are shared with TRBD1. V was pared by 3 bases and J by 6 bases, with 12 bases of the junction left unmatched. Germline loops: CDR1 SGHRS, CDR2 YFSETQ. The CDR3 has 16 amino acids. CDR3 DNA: TGCGCCAGCAGCTGGGACCGGGACAGGGGAGGGATCGAGCAGTACTTC. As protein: CASSWDRDRGGIEQYF.

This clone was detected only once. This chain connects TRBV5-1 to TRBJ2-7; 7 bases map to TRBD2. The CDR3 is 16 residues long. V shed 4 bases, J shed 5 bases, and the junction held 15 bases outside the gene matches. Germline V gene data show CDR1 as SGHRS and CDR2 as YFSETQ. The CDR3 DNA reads TGCGCCAGCAGCCATGGCCTTAGGGACTACCTCAACGAGCAGTACTTC. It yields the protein CASSHGLRDYLNEQYF.

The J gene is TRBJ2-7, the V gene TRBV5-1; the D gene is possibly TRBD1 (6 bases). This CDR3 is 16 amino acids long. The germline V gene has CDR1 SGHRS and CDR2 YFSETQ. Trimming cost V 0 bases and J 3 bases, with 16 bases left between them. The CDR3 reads CASSLGRGLKYYEQYF. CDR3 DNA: TGCGCCAGCAGCTTGGGAAGGGGGTTGAAATACTACGAGCAGTACTTC.